These 17 T cell receptor beta chains originate from one sample sequenced in a study of siplizumab effects on memory and regulatory T cells. Repertoires were generated with immunoSEQ multiplex PCR, while TCRdb's copy carries only in-frame clones and drops some. Here the sample spans some 73,000 clones, about 92% being singletons. The sequenced material came from CD8+ T cells sorted from blood. All receptors derive from a human donor in good health.

This chain links TRBV7-9 with TRBJ1-3; D not resolved. CDR3 length: 16 amino acids. V was pared by 3 bases and J by 0 bases, with 12 bases between. From germline, CDR1 is SEHNR and CDR2 FQNEAQ (reference sequence). This CDR3 reads CASSFLSVLSGNTIYF. The CDR3 bases are TGTGCCAGCAGCTTTTTGTCGGTTCTCTCTGGAAACACCATATATTTT.

V gene TRBV27 combines with J gene TRBJ1-2; TRBD1 aligns across 7 bases. With V trimmed by 2 bases and J by 4 bases, 4 bases remained unmatched. Germline CDR1 reads MNHEY; CDR2 reads SMNVEV (reference sequence). This CDR3 region has 14 residues. DNA for the CDR3: TGTGCCAGCAGTTTACTGGGACAGAGCTATGGCTACACCTTC. Translating it yields CASSLLGQSYGYTF.

This chain uses TRBV13 with TRBJ2-7, with 11 positions matching TRBD2. Trimming removed 4 bases from V and 0 bases from J; junction bases left unmatched: 5. The CDR3 has 16 residues. The germline gives CDR1 PRHDT, CDR2 FYEKMQ (reference sequence). The CDR3 bases are TGTGCCAGCAGCTCACTAGCGGGGGCCCTCTCCTACGAGCAGTACTTC. Its protein product is CASSSLAGALSYEQYF.

This clone was counted a few times. The CDR3 DNA reads TGTGCCAGTAGTCTGGGGATGTGGACTGAAGCTTTCTTT. Translation: CASSLGMWTEAFF. The chain employs TRBV19 and TRBJ1-1, with D unclear. The CDR3 sequence is 13 residues long. Germline V lookup: CDR1 LNHDA, CDR2 SQIVND (reference sequence). V lost 5 bases to trimming and J lost 5 bases, with 12 bases between them.

In this sample, this clone turned up once. This sequence joins TRBV4-2 and TRBJ1-4; D remains unclear. V lost 1 base, J lost 2 bases, and 8 bases lay in between. Germline V gene sequence: CDR1 LGHNA, CDR2 YNFKEQ. The CDR3 loop spans 15 amino acids. CDR3 region: CASSQVRATNEKLFF. As DNA, the CDR3 is TGTGCCAGCAGCCAAGTGAGGGCTACTAATGAAAAACTGTTTTTT.

The V gene is TRBV28, the J gene TRBJ1-6; D uncertain. Germline V CDR1 and CDR2: MDHEN, SYDVKM. Trimming removed 7 bases from V and 7 bases from J, with 11 bases in between. The CDR3 consists of 13 residues. In DNA form, the CDR3 reads TGTGCCAGCACCCCGGCGGGGAATTCACCCCTCCACTTT. Protein: CASTPAGNSPLHF.

The chain carries TRBV5-1 and TRBJ2-7; 7 bases agree with TRBD2. Germline CDR1 SGHRS, CDR2 YFSETQ. Trimming cost V 0 bases and J 5 bases; bases outside gene matches: 8. This CDR3 has 15 residues. This CDR3 is CASSLVLAGGHEQYF. CDR3 coding DNA: TGCGCCAGCAGCTTGGTTTTAGCGGGCGGACACGAGCAGTACTTC. The complete variable domain, with remaining parts taken from reference TRBV5-1 and TRBJ2-7, reads KAGVTQTPRYLIKTRGQQVTLSCSPISGHRSVSWYQQTPGQGLQFLFEYFSETQRNKGNFPGRFSGRQFSNSRSEMNVSTLELGDSALYLCASSLVLAGGHEQYFGPGTRLTVT.

The chain is built from TRBV5-1 and TRBJ2-7, with 11 bases identical to TRBD1. The CDR3 spans 14 residues. V trimming: 3 bases; J trimming: 4 bases; junction bases outside the gene matches: 3. Germline CDR1 reads SGHRS; CDR2 reads YFSETQ. CDR3 bases: TGCGCCAGCAGCTCCGGGACAGGGGGTTACGAGCAGTACTTC. Its translation is CASSSGTGGYEQYF.

Here the CDR3 reads CASSLSPSGAYNEQFF. The CDR3 DNA reads as TGTGCCAGCAGTTTATCACCTAGCGGGGCTTACAATGAGCAGTTCTTC. V and J are TRBV27 and TRBJ2-1; 9 nucleotides match TRBD2. J was trimmed by 4 bases and V by 0 bases; bases with no gene match: 4. The germline V gene has CDR1 MNHEY and CDR2 SMNVEV (reference sequence). The CDR3 loop spans 16 amino acids.

This chain uses TRBV12-5 with TRBJ2-5; 12 positions agree with TRBD2. J lost 5 bases, V lost 7 bases, and 8 bases had no gene match. The CDR3 extends over 15 amino acids. CDR1 LGHNT and CDR2 FRNRAP come from the germline V gene. In DNA, the CDR3 is TGTGCTAGTGTTCCGGGACTAGCGGGTAGGGAGACCCAGTACTTC. Residues: CASVPGLAGRETQYF.

The V call is TRBV27, the J call TRBJ2-5; 8 nucleotides align to TRBD2. The V segment lost 10 bases and the J segment 5 bases; nucleotides outside the gene matches: 15. The germline V gene has CDR1 MNHEY and CDR2 SMNVEV (reference sequence). The CDR3 has 15 residues. This CDR3 is CATQSSGGPYETQYF. CDR3 sequence (DNA): TGTGCCACCCAATCGTCGGGGGGGCCGTACGAGACCCAGTACTTC.

This chain joins TRBV11-2 and TRBJ1-1; a possible D gene is TRBD1 (6 bases). This CDR3 has 15 amino acids. V was shortened by 1 base and J by 3 bases, with 12 bases between the two germline ends. CDR1 is SGHAT and CDR2 is FQNNGV in the germline V gene. Written as DNA, the CDR3 is TGTGCCAGCAGCTTAGCGGGGGGGGCGTACACTGAAGCTTTCTTT. Protein sequence: CASSLAGGAYTEAFF.

V gene TRBV5-4 combines with J gene TRBJ2-7; 7 nucleotides align to TRBD2. This CDR3 contains 15 residues. V was clipped by 4 bases and J by 4 bases; unmatched bases: 11. Germline V gene lookup returns CDR1 SGHNT and CDR2 YYREEE (reference sequence). The CDR3, as DNA: TGTGCCAGCAGCCTGAGACTAGCAGAGAATTACGAGCAGTACTTC. It encodes CASSLRLAENYEQYF.

V and J are TRBV7-6 and TRBJ1-5; D is perhaps TRBD1 (6 bases). The CDR3 contains 16 residues. V lost 4 bases, J lost 1 base, and 14 bases lay in between. CDR1 and CDR2 from the germline V gene are SGHVS and FNYEAQ. Here the CDR3 reads CASSSRTESSNQPQHF. CDR3 bases: TGTGCCAGCAGCTCCAGGACAGAGTCAAGCAATCAGCCCCAGCATTTT.

The V gene is TRBV29-1, the J gene TRBJ2-7; 9 bases line up with TRBD1. V was clipped by 3 bases and J by 5 bases; unmatched bases: 5. The CDR3 is made up of 13 amino acids. Germline V gene lookup returns CDR1 SQVTM and CDR2 ANQGSEA. CDR3 nucleotide sequence: TGCAGCGTTGATGCTACAGGGGGCCACGAGCAGTACTTC. Translated, it gives CSVDATGGHEQYF.

This chain joins TRBV27 and TRBJ2-1, with TRBD2 identical over 10 bases. CDR1 is MNHEY, CDR2 SMNVEV, per germline (reference sequence). The CDR3 is 14 amino acids. Trimming removed 8 bases from V and 2 bases from J; junction bases left unmatched: 3. CDR3 nucleotide sequence: TGTGCCAGCGGGGGACTAGCGCCCTACAATGAGCAGTTCTTC. As protein: CASGGLAPYNEQFF.

The chain carries TRBV6-5 and TRBJ2-7; D ambiguous. The CDR3 has 13 amino acids. The germline gives CDR1 MNHEY, CDR2 SVGAGI. Trimming removed 5 bases at V and 4 bases at J, with 12 bases between. CDR3 sequence reads: CASSPYSSYEQYF. CDR3 coding DNA: TGTGCCAGCAGTCCATATTCTAGTTACGAGCAGTACTTC.